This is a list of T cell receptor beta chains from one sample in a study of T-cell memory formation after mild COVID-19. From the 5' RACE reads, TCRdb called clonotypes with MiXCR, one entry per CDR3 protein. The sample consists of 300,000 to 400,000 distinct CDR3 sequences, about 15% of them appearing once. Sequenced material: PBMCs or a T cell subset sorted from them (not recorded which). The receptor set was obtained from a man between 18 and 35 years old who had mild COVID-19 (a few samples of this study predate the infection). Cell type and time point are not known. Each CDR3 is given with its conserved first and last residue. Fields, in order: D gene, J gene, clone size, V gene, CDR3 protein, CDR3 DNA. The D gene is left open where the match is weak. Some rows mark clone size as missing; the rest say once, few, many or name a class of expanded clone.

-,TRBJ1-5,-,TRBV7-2,CASSLALYQPQHF,TGTGCCAGCAGCTTAGCCCTATATCAGCCCCAGCATTTT
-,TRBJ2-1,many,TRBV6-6,CASRGPSSYNEQFF,TGTGCCTCCCGGGGCCCTAGCTCCTACAATGAGCAGTTCTTC
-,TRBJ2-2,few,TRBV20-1,CSAISGVNTGELFF,TGCAGTGCCATTTCCGGGGTAAACACCGGGGAGCTGTTTTTT
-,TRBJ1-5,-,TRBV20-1,CSARWGSDRNQPQHF,TGCAGTGCTAGGTGGGGTTCGGATCGCAATCAGCCCCAGCATTTT
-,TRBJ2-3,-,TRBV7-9,CASARRPDTQYF,TGTGCCAGCGCGCGCCGGCCAGATACGCAGTATTTT
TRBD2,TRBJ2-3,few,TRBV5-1,CASSLAGGGAIDTQYF,TGCGCCAGCAGCTTGGCCGGCGGGGGGGCTATAGATACGCAGTATTTT
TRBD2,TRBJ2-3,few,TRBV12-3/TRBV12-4,CATQRGEADTQYF,TGTGCCACCCAACGGGGGGAGGCAGATACGCAGTATTTT
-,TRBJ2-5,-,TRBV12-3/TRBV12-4,CASSDGTRETQYF,TGTGCCAGCAGTGACGGGACTCGTGAGACCCAGTACTTC
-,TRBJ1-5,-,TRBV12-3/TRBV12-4,CASTLDSNQPQHF,TGTGCCAGCACCCTAGATAGCAATCAGCCCCAGCATTTT
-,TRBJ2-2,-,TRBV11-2,CASSLGVGGELFF,TGTGCCAGCAGCTTAGGGGTGGGAGGGGAGCTGTTTTTT
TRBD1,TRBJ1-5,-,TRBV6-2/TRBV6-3,CASKRTGSNQPQHF,TGTGCCAGCAAACGGACAGGGAGCAATCAGCCCCAGCATTTT
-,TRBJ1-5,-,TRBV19,CASSTPFPQPQHF,TGTGCCAGTAGTACTCCATTTCCTCAGCCCCAGCATTTT
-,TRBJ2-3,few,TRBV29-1,CSVERTERTDTQYF,TGCAGCGTTGAACGGACAGAGAGAACAGATACGCAGTATTTT
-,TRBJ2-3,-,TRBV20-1,CSATLGDTDTQYF,TGCAGTGCTACGCTGGGGGACACAGATACGCAGTATTTT
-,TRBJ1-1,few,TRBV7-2,CASSLEWRDTEAFF,TGTGCCAGCAGCTTAGAATGGAGGGACACTGAAGCTTTCTTT
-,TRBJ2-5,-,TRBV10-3,CAISDQSTETQYF,TGTGCCATCAGTGACCAGTCTACGGAGACCCAGTACTTC
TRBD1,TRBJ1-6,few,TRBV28,CASGGGDSPLHF,TGTGCCAGCGGAGGGGGCGATTCACCCCTCCACTTT
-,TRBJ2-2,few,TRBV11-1,CASSFGAGHYTGELFF,TGTGCCAGCAGCTTCGGCGCGGGACATTACACCGGGGAGCTGTTTTTT
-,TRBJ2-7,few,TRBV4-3,CASSQDRRLRGSYEQYF,TGCGCCAGCAGCCAAGACCGTCGATTGAGGGGGTCCTACGAGCAGTACTTC
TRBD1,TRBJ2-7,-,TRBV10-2,CASSGGGQAAYEQYF,TGCGCCAGCAGTGGTGGGGGACAGGCGGCCTACGAGCAGTACTTC
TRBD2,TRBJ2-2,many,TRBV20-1,CSAAGTSGFYTGELFF,TGCAGTGCCGCTGGGACTAGCGGGTTTTACACCGGGGAGCTGTTTTTT
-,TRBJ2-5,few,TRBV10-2,CASSQLRETQYF,TGCGCCAGCAGCCAACTTAGGGAGACCCAGTACTTC
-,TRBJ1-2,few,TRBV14,CASSPWGNYGYTF,TGTGCCAGCAGCCCGTGGGGTAACTATGGCTACACCTTC